The 11 T cell receptor beta chains below were found in one sample sequenced in a study of beta chain features in type 1 diabetes. Expressed TCRB transcripts got sequenced, as all isolated RNA was reverse transcribed. Libraries were prepared by immunoSEQ multiplex PCR; TCRdb keeps only in-frame clonotypes and omits some of them. The sample contains 350,000 to 450,000 clones, about 14% of which appear only once. Sequenced: naive CD4+ T cells from blood. The receptors stem from a woman aged 18-30 years in good health.

This clone turned up a few times. V usage is TRBV9 and J usage is TRBJ1-5; D possibly corresponds to TRBD1 (6 bases). Trimming cost V 3 bases and J 7 bases, with 11 bases left between them. Per germline, CDR1 SGDLS and CDR2 YYNGEE. CDR3 length: 13 residues. CDR3 region: CASSEGGQQPQHF. The CDR3 DNA follows: TGTGCCAGCAGCGAAGGGGGTCAGCAGCCCCAGCATTTT.

This chain connects TRBV7-9 to TRBJ1-2; D ambiguous. Germline V gene lookup returns CDR1 SEHNR and CDR2 FQNEAQ (reference sequence). Trimming cost V 5 bases and J 4 bases, with 20 bases left between them. The CDR3 sequence is 16 residues long. The CDR3: CASSPDRLRRGYGYTF. The CDR3, as DNA: TGTGCCAGCAGCCCAGATCGACTTAGAAGAGGCTATGGCTACACCTTC.

In this sample, this clone turned up a few times. The rearrangement joins TRBV6-5 to TRBJ1-2, with 7 positions matching TRBD1. This CDR3 has 13 amino acids. In germline, CDR1 is MNHEY, CDR2 SVGAGI. V lost 5 bases and J lost 8; bases outside the gene matches: 8. CDR3 residues: CASSGTTGIGYTF. Here the CDR3 DNA reads TGTGCCAGCAGTGGGACGACAGGGATCGGCTACACCTTC.

This clone was seen only a few times. CDR3: CSAPIISPGQNNYEQYF. The CDR3 nucleotides read TGCAGCGCCCCGATCATTTCTCCGGGACAGAATAACTACGAGCAGTACTTC. The chain recombines TRBV29-1 with TRBJ2-5, with 7 bases that match TRBD1. The J call may be mistaken, given a closer DNA end match to TRBJ2-7. The V gene's germline CDR1 is SQVTM and CDR2 ANQGSEA. The CDR3 covers 17 residues.

V usage is TRBV28 and J usage is TRBJ1-5, with TRBD1 as a possible D gene (5 bases). The CDR3 is 15 amino acids. Between the trimmed V and J ends, which lost 2 bases and 3 bases, there was a span of 11 bases. Germline lookup yields CDR1 MDHEN and CDR2 SYDVKM. The CDR3 region is CASSLHGRVNQPQHF. The CDR3, as DNA: TGTGCCAGCAGTTTACACGGCAGGGTCAATCAGCCCCAGCATTTT.

As for this clone: Additional DNA sequences in this sample encode the identical CDR3. V usage is TRBV9 and J usage is TRBJ2-1; tentatively, D is TRBD2 (6 bases). Germline V gene sequence: CDR1 SGDLS, CDR2 YYNGEE. Deletions cut 0 bases from V and 1 base from J, with 8 bases between. This CDR3 contains 15 residues. The CDR3 loop is CASSVDRGSYNEQFF. DNA of the CDR3: TGTGCCAGCAGCGTAGACCGGGGGTCCTACAATGAGCAGTTCTTC.

This rearrangement joins TRBV28 to TRBJ2-7; 7 nucleotides align to TRBD2. This CDR3 is built from 11 residues. V trimming: 3 bases; J trimming: 12 bases; junction bases outside the gene matches: 5. Germline V gene data show CDR1 as MDHEN and CDR2 as SYDVKM. In nucleotides, the CDR3 is TGTGCCAGCAGTTTCCAGGGAGGGTCGTACTTC. Translation gives CASSFQGGSYF.

This clone appeared a few times. V usage is TRBV19 and J usage is TRBJ2-7; possibly TRBD2 for D (6 bases). Germline loops: CDR1 LNHDA, CDR2 SQIVND (reference sequence). V was clipped by 6 bases and J by 4 bases, with 10 bases between them. This CDR3 comprises 12 residues. The CDR3 nucleotides are TGTGCCAGTAGCTATAGCGGTTACGAGCAGTACTTC. Its protein is CASSYSGYEQYF.

The chain couples TRBV5-6 to TRBJ1-2, with D possibly being TRBD1 (6 bases). Trimming left V 6 bases short and J 6 bases short, with 21 bases between. This CDR3 has 15 amino acids. Per germline, CDR1 SGHDT and CDR2 YYEEEE. CDR3 nucleotides: TGTGCCAGCACCCACACAGAGAGGGGGTGGGATGGCTACACCTTC. Its translation is CASTHTERGWDGYTF. The full variable domain, completed using reference TRBV5-6 and TRBJ1-2, is DAGVTQSPTHLIKTRGQQVTLRCSPKSGHDTVSWYQQALGQGPQFIFQYYEEEERQRGNFPDRFSGHQFPNYSSELNVNALLLGDSALYLCASTHTERGWDGYTFGSGTRLTVV.

This clone was picked up a small number of times. This chain joins TRBV30 and TRBJ2-7; a weak D match, TRBD1 (6 bases). Germline V gene data show CDR1 as GTSNPN and CDR2 as SVGIG (reference sequence). Trimming took off 3 bases at V and 2 bases at J, with 11 bases between the two ends. The CDR3 length is 13 residues. The CDR3 sequence is CAWREDSPYEQYF. CDR3 coding DNA: TGTGCCTGGAGGGAGGACAGTCCCTACGAGCAGTACTTC.

This clone has a handful of counts. This chain uses TRBV6-5 with TRBJ2-1, with a weak D call TRBD2 (6 bases). V was clipped by 8 bases and J by 5 bases, with 19 bases between them. This CDR3 spans 15 amino acids. Germline assignment: CDR1 MNHEY and CDR2 SVGAGI. DNA of the CDR3: TGTGCCAGCTCCTCCCTGGGACTGCCCAACAATGAGCAGTTCTTC. This gives the protein CASSSLGLPNNEQFF.